The 26 T cell receptor beta chains below come from one sample, sequenced in a study of radiotherapy plus CTLA-4 blockade in lung cancer. Produced via immunoSEQ multiplex PCR; TCRdb's table is partial and in-frame only. Altogether roughly 130,000 clones are present, over 80% being singletons, with the ten largest covering more than 6.5%. Material: peripheral blood, obtained from a patient treated with radiotherapy plus ipilimumab. All receptors come from a human donor with non-small cell lung cancer that progressed on radiotherapy plus ipilimumab.

The chain carries TRBV30 and TRBJ1-1; D is unclear. Germline lookup yields CDR1 GTSNPN and CDR2 SVGIG (reference sequence). This CDR3 region has 12 residues. V was clipped by 4 bases and J by 0 bases, with 6 bases between them. The CDR3 bases are TGTGCCTGGATGGTAGTGAACACTGAAGCTTTCTTT. Translation: CAWMVVNTEAFF.

This chain joins TRBV15 and TRBJ1-5; D is uncertain. The length of the CDR3 is 15 residues. The ends were cut back, 0 bases at V and 3 bases at J, with 9 bases in the middle. Germline V gives CDR1 LNHNV, CDR2 YYDKDF (reference sequence). The CDR3 here is CATSRDSRPNQPQHF. DNA for the CDR3: TGTGCCACCAGCAGAGATAGTAGGCCCAATCAGCCCCAGCATTTT.

The rearrangement links TRBV6-5 to TRBJ2-3, with D unresolved. Germline assignment: CDR1 MNHEY and CDR2 SVGAGI. The CDR3 contains 11 residues. With 7 bases removed from V and 5 bases from J, the gap between germline ends came to 7 bases. The CDR3 nucleotides read TGTGCCAGCACTTATCGAGATACGCAGTATTTT. Encoded protein: CASTYRDTQYF.

This clone was picked up one time. J is TRBJ1-5 and V is TRBV4-1; D is ambiguous. Trimming shortened V by 0 bases and J by 0 bases, and 6 bases separated the two germline ends. The CDR3 sequence is 15 residues long. Germline lookup yields CDR1 MGHRA and CDR2 YSYEKL. CDR3 coding DNA: TGCGCCAGCAGCCAAGATCGGCGTAGCAATCAGCCCCAGCATTTT. This gives the protein CASSQDRRSNQPQHF.

The chain couples TRBV5-6 to TRBJ2-5; 10 bases align to TRBD2. Germline CDR1 and CDR2: SGHDT and YYEEEE. J was trimmed by 6 bases and V by 2 bases; bases with no gene match: 7. CDR3 size: 15 residues. Written as DNA, the CDR3 is TGTGCCAGCAGCTTCCCCACTAGCGGGATAAAGACCCAGTACTTC. Translated, it gives CASSFPTSGIKTQYF.

The rearrangement joins TRBV27 to TRBJ2-1; 7 bases agree with TRBD2. The CDR3 runs 15 residues. Trimming at V came to 5 bases and at J to 6 bases, leaving 10 bases not matched to a gene. Germline V gene sequence: CDR1 MNHEY, CDR2 SMNVEV (reference sequence). The CDR3 spells CASSRPGLKANEQFF. In nucleotides, the CDR3 is TGTGCCAGCAGTAGACCGGGACTAAAGGCCAATGAGCAGTTCTTC.

This chain uses TRBV7-6 with TRBJ1-2; D remains unclear. The germline CDR1 and CDR2 sequences are SGHVS and FNYEAQ. This CDR3 has 13 amino acids. Trimming took off 1 base at V and 2 bases at J, with 5 bases between the two ends. The chain's CDR3 is CASSLEGNYGYTF. The CDR3 DNA is TGTGCCAGCAGCTTAGAGGGAAACTATGGCTACACCTTC.

The chain is built from TRBV28 and TRBJ1-1; D perhaps matches TRBD1 (6 bases). Germline CDR1 MDHEN, CDR2 SYDVKM. This CDR3 contains 14 residues. The V and J ends lost 6 bases and 6 bases respectively, with 17 bases between them. The CDR3 spells CASRIGTILAEAFF. The CDR3 DNA reads TGTGCCAGCAGAATCGGGACAATCTTGGCTGAAGCTTTCTTT.

The V gene is TRBV5-6, the J gene TRBJ2-3; tentatively, D is TRBD2 (5 bases). This CDR3 is built from 13 residues. The germline V and J ends were trimmed by 0 bases and 12 bases, with 14 bases remaining between them. The germline gives CDR1 SGHDT, CDR2 YYEEEE. This CDR3 is CASSLGGMDGQYF. Here the CDR3 DNA reads TGTGCCAGCAGCTTGGGAGGGATGGATGGCCAGTATTTT.

This chain connects TRBV2 to TRBJ1-2; D gene uncertain. The CDR3 is 14 residues long. Germline CDR1 is SNHLY and CDR2 is FYNNEI. The ends were cut back, 5 bases at V and 0 bases at J, with 10 bases in the middle. The CDR3 sequence: CASSHSDSNYGYTF. CDR3 coding DNA: TGTGCCAGCAGTCACAGCGACTCTAACTATGGCTACACCTTC.

The V gene is TRBV7-9, the J gene TRBJ2-1; 11 bases fit TRBD2. J gave up 9 bases and V 4 bases, and 8 bases lay outside the gene matches. The CDR3 has 15 residues. Germline V gene data show CDR1 as SEHNR and CDR2 as FQNEAQ (reference sequence). The chain's CDR3 is CASSSSGRPDREQFF. Written as DNA, the CDR3 is TGTGCCAGCAGCTCTAGCGGGAGGCCGGATCGTGAGCAGTTCTTC. Looking up the rest from reference TRBV7-9 and TRBJ2-1 gives the full variable domain: DTGVSQNPRHKITKRGQNVTFRCDPISEHNRLYWYRQTLGQGPEFLTYFQNEAQLEKSRLLSDRFSAERPKGSFSTLEIQRTEQGDSAMYLCASSSSGRPDREQFFGPGTRLTVL.

V and J are TRBV5-1 and TRBJ2-2, with D possibly being TRBD2 (7 bases). Trimming left V 6 bases short and J 3 bases short, with 9 bases between. Per the germline V gene, CDR1 is SGHRS and CDR2 is YFSETQ. The CDR3 sequence is 13 residues long. The CDR3 region has the DNA TGCGCCAGCAAAGGGGGGGACACCGGGGAGCTGTTTTTT. Translating gives CASKGGDTGELFF.

The J gene is TRBJ2-1, the V gene TRBV6-6; TRBD2 matches 12 bases. Germline V CDR1 and CDR2: MNHNY, SVGAGI (reference sequence). J gave up 5 bases and V 5 bases, and 1 base lay outside the gene matches. CDR3 size: 14 residues. In DNA, the CDR3 is TGTGCCAGCAGTGCTAGCGGGAGGGACAATGAGCAGTTCTTC. Its protein product is CASSASGRDNEQFF.

The chain couples TRBV5-1 to TRBJ1-5; D gene unclear. Germline CDR1 is SGHRS and CDR2 is YFSETQ. V lost 5 bases, J lost 1 base, and 13 bases lay in between. The CDR3 runs to 15 residues. For the CDR3, the DNA is TGCGCCAGCAGAGGAGGTCCAGAGAGCAATCAGCCCCAGCATTTT. Translated: CASRGGPESNQPQHF.

This chain connects TRBV27 to TRBJ2-7; 13 bases fit TRBD2. This CDR3 region has 15 residues. CDR1 is MNHEY and CDR2 is SMNVEV in the germline V gene (reference sequence). The junction had 7 bases not matched to a gene; V was cut back by 5 bases and J by 6 bases. CDR3 loop: CASSPWTSGSGEQYF. In DNA form, the CDR3 reads TGTGCCAGCAGTCCCTGGACTAGCGGGAGTGGCGAGCAGTACTTC.

V is TRBV5-1 and J is TRBJ2-5; maybe TRBD2 (5 bases). This CDR3 is 15 amino acids long. Trimming removed 4 bases at V and 5 bases at J, with 18 bases between. Germline V gene sequence: CDR1 SGHRS, CDR2 YFSETQ. The chain's CDR3 is CASSGGDWKRETQYF. The CDR3, as DNA: TGCGCCAGCAGCGGAGGTGACTGGAAGAGGGAGACCCAGTACTTC.

The chain joins TRBV7-3 to TRBJ2-1, with TRBD1 matching 8 bases. CDR1 is SGHTA and CDR2 is FQGTGA in the germline V gene. Losses at the gene ends were 4 bases for V and 11 bases for J; bases not matched to a gene: 7. The CDR3 runs to 13 residues. The CDR3 sequence: CASSSTGQGKQFF. The CDR3 DNA is TGTGCCAGCAGCTCCACAGGACAGGGTAAGCAGTTCTTC.

V and J are TRBV19 and TRBJ2-7; 10 nucleotides match TRBD1. Germline values: CDR1 LNHDA, CDR2 SQIVND (reference sequence). CDR3 length: 15 residues. The ends lost 4 bases at V and 6 bases at J; junction bases unmatched: 9. The CDR3 protein is CASSTRQGAQSEQYF. The DNA for the CDR3 is TGTGCCAGTAGTACTAGACAGGGGGCCCAGAGCGAGCAGTACTTC. The entire variable domain, with the rest obtained from reference TRBV19 and TRBJ2-7, is as follows: DGGITQSPKYLFRKEGQNVTLSCEQNLNHDAMYWYRQDPGQGLRLIYYSQIVNDFQKGDIAEGYSVSREKKESFPLTVTSAQKNPTAFYLCASSTRQGAQSEQYFGPGTRLTVT.

The J gene is TRBJ2-7, the V gene TRBV27; tentatively, D is TRBD1 (6 bases). The CDR3 has 15 amino acids. Trimming removed 0 bases at V and 6 bases at J, with 15 bases between. Germline V gene sequence: CDR1 MNHEY, CDR2 SMNVEV (reference sequence). CDR3 in amino acids: CASSLSTGNFREQYF. DNA of the CDR3: TGTGCCAGCAGTTTATCCACAGGGAATTTCCGCGAGCAGTACTTC.

The chain recombines TRBV7-9 with TRBJ1-1, with D hard to call. Trimming removed 2 bases at V and 9 bases at J, with 22 bases between. CDR1 SEHNR and CDR2 FQNEAQ come from the germline V gene (reference sequence). The length of the CDR3 is 16 residues. This CDR3 is CASSLPGHPVHPQAFF. The CDR3 DNA reads TGTGCCAGCAGCTTACCGGGCCACCCGGTACACCCCCAAGCTTTCTTT.

CDR3 in DNA: TGTGCCAGCAGCTTAGTCCCTAGCACAGATACGCAGTATTTT. Its protein product is CASSLVPSTDTQYF. The V and J genes are TRBV7-8 and TRBJ2-3; D remains unclear. The CDR3 covers 14 residues. From germline, CDR1 is SGHVS and CDR2 FQNEAQ. The V gene lost 1 base and the J gene lost 0 bases, with 5 bases spanning the gap.

This chain links TRBV29-1 with TRBJ1-1; D is ambiguous. Germline CDR1 and CDR2: SQVTM and ANQGSEA. Trimming left V 7 bases short and J 0 bases short, with 12 bases between. The CDR3 has 13 amino acids. The CDR3 is CSAAPNLNTEAFF. Written as DNA, the CDR3 is TGCAGCGCTGCCCCCAACTTGAACACTGAAGCTTTCTTT.

CDR3: CASTPLAAGPSYEQYF. Here the CDR3 DNA reads TGCGCCAGCACCCCACTAGCGGCAGGTCCCTCCTACGAGCAGTACTTC. The chain links TRBV5-1 to TRBJ2-7; 8 bases map to TRBD2. The CDR3 has 16 residues. Looked up from germline, CDR1 is SGHRS and CDR2 is YFSETQ. V was clipped by 6 bases and J by 0 bases; unmatched bases: 11.

This chain joins TRBV7-9 and TRBJ1-5, with D possibly TRBD1 on 6 matching bases. Germline loops: CDR1 SEHNR, CDR2 FQNEAQ (reference sequence). The CDR3 is made up of 15 amino acids. V was clipped by 6 bases and J by 6 bases, with 18 bases between them. In nucleotides, the CDR3 is TGTGCCAGCAGTAGCGAGGGGGATCAGGGTCAGCCCCAGCATTTT. This translates into CASSSEGDQGQPQHF.

The chain recombines TRBV4-1 with TRBJ2-7, with D tentatively TRBD1 (7 bases). V lost 0 bases, J lost 0 bases, and 18 bases lay in between. Germline-derived CDR1 and CDR2 are MGHRA and YSYEKL. The CDR3 covers 18 residues. The CDR3 region is CASSQEGTGQASSYEQYF. Written as DNA, the CDR3 is TGCGCCAGCAGCCAAGAGGGGACTGGACAGGCGAGCTCCTACGAGCAGTACTTC.

This chain uses TRBV21-1 with TRBJ2-1; the tabulated D call, TRBD2, remains unverified against the DNA. TRBV21-1 is marked as a pseudogene. The CDR3 totals 16 residues. The CDR3 sequence is CASTPREALTYNEQFF. Written as DNA, the CDR3 is TGTGCCAGCACCCCGCGGGAAGCTCTGACCTACAATGAGCAGTTCTTC.